This TCR beta chain came from a study of T cell responses to AZD1222 COVID-19 vaccine (dated by TCRdb to 2020 to 2023). For the study in its entirety: A total of 230 to 250 trial participants underwent TCR sequencing, of whom 207 received two doses of AZD1222 and some 26 received two doses of the MenACWY control vaccine. Trial participants were enrolled by age into 18-55, 56-69 and 70-plus year subgroups, with approximately 150, 28 and 58 TCR-sequenced participants respectively. Study-wide conclusions, independent of this receptor: A significant rise in spike-specific TCR breadth and depth was observed after two AZD1222 doses relative to day 0 and relative to MenACWY recipients. Because no day 14 peak-response samples were available, the repertoires could be characterized only after the peak T cell response. Vaccine-associated CD4 TCRs spanned the whole spike protein, with dominant responses in regions 160-218 and 743-854. Only five or six AZD1222 recipients were SARS-CoV-2 seropositive at baseline, limiting conclusions about previously exposed vaccinees. Most participants were white British and females outnumbered males, and the authors suggested that clonal diversity may have been underestimated. Epitopes outside the regions mutated in the B.1.351 and B.1.1.7 variants were reportedly recognized by nearly half of the unique spike-specific TCRs. In the small 56-69-year group, the increase in depth fell short of significance, most likely because of low power.

Read against the paper, the sample's time point label means: about 28 days (+/-7) after the second vaccine dose. AZD1222 recipients given second doses at about 4 weeks or at about 12 weeks were pooled, since spike-specific TCR depth and breadth were not found to differ between the two schedules. Vaccinee samples came from UK trials COV001 and COV002, including a single-blind randomized controlled phase 2/3 trial of AZD1222 (ChAdOx1 nCoV-19) in healthy adults. For TCRbeta chain sequencing, PBMC samples from trial participants were taken at day 0 and at day 28 after the second dose. The CDR3 regions of human TCRbeta chains were subjected to immunosequencing. Under the source paper's analysis protocol: TCRs in the repertoires were compared against a reference library of SARS-CoV-2-specific TCRs that had been generated with the MIRA antigen-specificity platform. Breadth meant the fraction of unique TCRs that were SARS-CoV-2-associated, whereas depth meant the fraction of total T cells that were SARS-CoV-2-associated. Each spike-specific TCR was assigned to its reactive spike region and to a CD4 or CD8 class using the MIRA data. Log10-transformed breadth and depth values were compared by one-way ANOVA with Sidak's multiple comparisons tests. The table was pulled from immuneACCESS by TCRdb, which kept in-frame rearrangements only. Such tables lose some clones; where checked, under half of the loss comes from unresolved V genes, and the rest has no known cause. The DNA gave D and trimming, while V, J and clone size come from that table. This sample lists about 81,000 clones; 75% to 95% were detected once. The top ten clones comprise roughly 10% of the sample.

Regarding this clone: The specificity of this receptor is unknown. It has no much larger one-base neighbor in the sample; base qualities were not kept.

The sequence was obtained from an adult who received the AZD1222 COVID-19 vaccine. The material was peripheral blood, obtained 28 days after the second AZD1222 dose.

The CDR3 region: CASSQDGYF. The DNA reads TGCGCCAGCAGCCAAGATGGCTACTTC. This receptor chain uses TRBV4-1 and TRBJ2-4; the D gene remains uncertain. Trimming takes 0 bases from V and 16 bases from J, and the germline ends sit 4 bases apart. CDR1 is given as MGHRA and CDR2 as YSYEKL, both from the germline V gene. Spanning cysteine to phenylalanine, the CDR3 consists of 9 amino acids. Just CDR3 DNA is preserved here, 27 bases in frame from base 1.